This TCR beta chain was found in a study of CD8+CD57+ T cells in acquired aplastic anemia. Genomic DNA was employed as the template in profiling TCR beta VDJ and CDR3. TCRdb used MiXCR to reprocess the reads, holding one entry per CDR3 protein. The top ten hold about 31% of the sample, which has 190,000 or so distinct CDR3 sequences, approximately 60% seen once. J lost 2 bases, V lost 5 bases, and 6 bases had no gene match. Germline CDR1 reads SGHAT; CDR2 reads FQNNGV. This CDR3 is built from 14 residues. This sequence joins TRBV11-2 and TRBJ2-7; 7 nucleotides align to TRBD1. The clonotype was recovered from a human donor in good health. What was sequenced was sorted CD4+, CD8+, or CD8+CD57+ T cells (not recorded which) from PBMCs. The CDR3 sequence is CASSPGQSAYEQYF. Written as DNA, the CDR3 is TGTGCCAGCAGCCCGGGACAGAGTGCCTACGAGCAGTACTTC.